This T cell receptor (beta chain) was found in a study of blood T cells in healthy people across ages. General study results and limits: Both higher diversity and more naive CD4+ cells marked long-lived donors when set against aged donors.

A second PCR, run for about 6 to 11 cycles, used a sample-barcoded 5' primer plus a J-beta primer mix. MiXCR was run by TCRdb on the 5' RACE reads, yielding one entry per CDR3 protein. The table has 1.2 million to 1.5 million distinct CDR3 sequences, 35% to 45% seen once. V gave up 3 bases and J gave up 2 bases, with 12 bases separating them. Germline CDR1 and CDR2: KGHSH and LQKENI. The CDR3 runs 15 residues. Points on this clonotype: Its antigen is unknown.

The chain is built from TRBV18 and TRBJ2-3; D remains ambiguous. The sequence was obtained from a woman between 18 and 29 years old in good health. Specimen: blood. The CDR3 DNA follows: TGTGCCAGCTCACCTACGATATTCGCCACAGATACGCAGTATTTT. Its translation: CASSPTIFATDTQYF. The complete variable domain, with remaining parts taken from reference TRBV18 and TRBJ2-3, reads NAGVMQNPRHLVRRRGQEARLRCSPMKGHSHVYWYRQLPEEGLKFMVYLQKENIIDESGMPKERFSAEFPKEGPSILRIQQVVRGDSAAYFCASSPTIFATDTQYFGPGTRLTVL.